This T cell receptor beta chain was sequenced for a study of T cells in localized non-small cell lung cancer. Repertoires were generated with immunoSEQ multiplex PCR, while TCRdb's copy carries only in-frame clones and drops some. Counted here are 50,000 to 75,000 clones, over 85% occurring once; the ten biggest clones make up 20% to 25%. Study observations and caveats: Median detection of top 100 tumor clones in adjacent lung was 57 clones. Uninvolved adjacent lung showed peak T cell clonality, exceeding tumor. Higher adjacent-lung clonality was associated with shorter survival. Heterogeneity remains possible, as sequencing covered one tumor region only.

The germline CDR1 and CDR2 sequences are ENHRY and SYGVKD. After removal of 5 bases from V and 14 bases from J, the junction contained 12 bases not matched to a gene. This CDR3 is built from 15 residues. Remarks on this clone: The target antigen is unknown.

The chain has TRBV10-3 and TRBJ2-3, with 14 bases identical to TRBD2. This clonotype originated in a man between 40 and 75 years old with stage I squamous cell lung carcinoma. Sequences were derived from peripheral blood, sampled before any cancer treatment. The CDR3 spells CAISNVGTSGSLAYF. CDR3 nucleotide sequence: TGTGCCATCAGTAACGTAGGGACTAGCGGGAGTTTGGCGTATTTT.